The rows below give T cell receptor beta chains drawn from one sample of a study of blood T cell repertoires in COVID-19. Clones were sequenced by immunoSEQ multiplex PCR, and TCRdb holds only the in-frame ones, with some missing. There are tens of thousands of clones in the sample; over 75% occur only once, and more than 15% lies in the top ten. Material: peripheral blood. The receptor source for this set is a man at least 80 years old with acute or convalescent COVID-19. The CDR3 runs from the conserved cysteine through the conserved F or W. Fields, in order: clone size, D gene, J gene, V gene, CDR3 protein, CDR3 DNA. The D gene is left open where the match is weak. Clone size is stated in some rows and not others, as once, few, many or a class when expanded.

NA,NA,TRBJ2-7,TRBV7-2,CASSLERRGSSYEQYF,TGTGCCAGCAGCTTAGAAAGGCGGGGAAGCTCCTACGAGCAGTACTTC
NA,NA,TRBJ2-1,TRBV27,CASSPPDNEQFF,TGTGCCAGCAGCCCCCCGGACAATGAGCAGTTCTTC
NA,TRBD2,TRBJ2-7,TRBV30,CAWGIGRIPYEQYF,TGTGCCTGGGGAATCGGGAGGATCCCCTACGAGCAGTACTTC
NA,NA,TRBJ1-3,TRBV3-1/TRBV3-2,CASSQVYSGNTIYF,TGTGCCAGCAGCCAAGTTTACTCTGGAAACACCATATATTTT
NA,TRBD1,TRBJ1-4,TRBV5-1,CASGYRGPDEKLFF,TGCGCCAGCGGGTACAGGGGGCCGGATGAAAAACTGTTTTTT
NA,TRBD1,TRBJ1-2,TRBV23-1,CASRRTGGHTNYGYTF,TGCGCCAGCCGAAGGACAGGGGGTCATACTAACTATGGCTACACCTTC
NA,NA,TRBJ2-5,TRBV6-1,CASSEMAGAQETQYF,TGTGCCAGCAGTGAAATGGCGGGGGCCCAAGAGACCCAGTACTTC
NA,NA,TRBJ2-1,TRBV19,CASNLRQGLSDNEQFF,TGTGCCAGTAACCTTCGCCAGGGACTGTCGGACAATGAGCAGTTCTTC
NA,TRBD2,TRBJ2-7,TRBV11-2,CASSHSGGPPYEQYF,TGTGCCAGCAGCCACAGCGGGGGGCCACCCTACGAGCAGTACTTC
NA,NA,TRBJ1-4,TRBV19,CASSIGSAGAAEKLFF,TGTGCCAGTAGTATTGGATCGGCAGGGGCCGCTGAAAAACTGTTTTTT
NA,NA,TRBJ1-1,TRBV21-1,CASSYFGGKVGTEAFF,TGTGCCAGCTCCTACTTTGGGGGGAAAGTTGGCACTGAAGCTTTCTTT
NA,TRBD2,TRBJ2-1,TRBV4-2,CASSQERGSSYNEQFF,TGTGCCAGCAGCCAAGAGCGGGGGAGCTCCTACAATGAGCAGTTCTTC
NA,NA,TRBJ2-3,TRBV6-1,CASSERGDTQYF,TGTGCCAGCAGTGAAAGGGGAGATACGCAGTATTTT
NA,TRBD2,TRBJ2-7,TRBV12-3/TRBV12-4,CASRRGGQYEQYF,TGTGCCAGCAGACGGGGGGGCCAATACGAGCAGTACTTC
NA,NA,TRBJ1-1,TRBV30,CASTGFREIGAFF,TGTGCCTCCACCGGTTTTAGGGAGATAGGGGCTTTCTTT
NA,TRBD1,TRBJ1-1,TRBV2,CASRLDRGRNTEAFF,TGTGCCAGCAGGCTAGACAGGGGGAGGAACACTGAAGCTTTCTTT
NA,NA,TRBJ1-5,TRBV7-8,CASSSRGAGGNQPQHF,TGTGCCAGCAGCTCCAGGGGTGCCGGTGGAAATCAGCCCCAGCATTTT
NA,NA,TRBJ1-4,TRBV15,CATSRDPHSTNEKLFF,TGTGCCACCAGCAGAGATCCCCATTCAACTAATGAAAAACTGTTTTTT
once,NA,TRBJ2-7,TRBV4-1,CASSQPLGGGEQYF,TGCGCCAGCAGCCAGCCCTTAGGAGGAGGGGAGCAGTACTTC
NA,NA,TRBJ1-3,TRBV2,CASSGQAGGSGNTIYF,TGTGCCAGCAGTGGTCAGGCCGGGGGCTCTGGAAACACCATATATTTT
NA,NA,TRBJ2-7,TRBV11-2,CASSLARFDYEQYF,TGTGCCAGCAGCTTAGCCAGGTTTGACTACGAGCAGTACTTC
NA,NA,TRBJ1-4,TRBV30,CAWSPGDFIEKLFF,TGTGCCTGGAGCCCGGGAGACTTTATTGAAAAACTGTTTTTT
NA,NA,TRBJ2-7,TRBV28,CATAASPYEQYF,TGTGCCACCGCGGCATCCCCCTACGAGCAGTACTTC
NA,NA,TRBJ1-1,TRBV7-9,CASSSQAGNTEAFF,TGTGCCAGCAGCTCCCAGGCTGGGAACACTGAAGCTTTCTTT
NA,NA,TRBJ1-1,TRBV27,CASSSAAAQGEAFF,TGTGCCAGCAGTAGTGCGGCCGCCCAAGGTGAAGCTTTCTTT
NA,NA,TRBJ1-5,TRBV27,CASSSTIYSNQPQHF,TGTGCCAGCAGTTCGACAATTTATAGCAATCAGCCCCAGCATTTT
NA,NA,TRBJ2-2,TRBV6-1,CASSEAGRNTGELFF,TGTGCCAGCAGTGAAGCGGGGAGGAACACCGGGGAGCTGTTTTTT
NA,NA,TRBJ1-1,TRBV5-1,CASSLEQTTTEAFF,TGCGCCAGCAGCTTGGAACAGACGACCACTGAAGCTTTCTTT
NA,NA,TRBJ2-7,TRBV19,CASSPRWRGSYEQYF,TGTGCCAGTAGTCCCCGGTGGCGCGGGTCCTACGAGCAGTACTTC